The entry below describes one T cell receptor (beta chain). These data come from a study of T cell clonotyping in hematopoietic cell transplantation. Deletions cut 2 bases from V and 3 bases from J, with 7 bases between. There are 12 residues in the CDR3. From germline, CDR1 is GTSNPN and CDR2 SVGIG (reference sequence). The repertoire was sequenced with immunoSEQ multiplex PCR; TCRdb's copy has only in-frame clones and lacks some. The data show 5,500 to 6,500 clones, roughly nine tenths seen once. The input for sequencing was peripheral blood mononuclear cells, taken 100 days after allogeneic stem cell transplant. This receptor was taken from a female patient aged 50-59 years who had an allogeneic stem cell transplant from an unrelated donor, so T cells may come from the graft donor. Some clones in this sample may be carry-over from other donors' samples. The chain joins TRBV30 to TRBJ1-2; D gene ambiguous. CDR3 coding DNA: TGTGCCTGGAGTCCCTGGGACTATGGCTACACCTTC. Its protein is CAWSPWDYGYTF.